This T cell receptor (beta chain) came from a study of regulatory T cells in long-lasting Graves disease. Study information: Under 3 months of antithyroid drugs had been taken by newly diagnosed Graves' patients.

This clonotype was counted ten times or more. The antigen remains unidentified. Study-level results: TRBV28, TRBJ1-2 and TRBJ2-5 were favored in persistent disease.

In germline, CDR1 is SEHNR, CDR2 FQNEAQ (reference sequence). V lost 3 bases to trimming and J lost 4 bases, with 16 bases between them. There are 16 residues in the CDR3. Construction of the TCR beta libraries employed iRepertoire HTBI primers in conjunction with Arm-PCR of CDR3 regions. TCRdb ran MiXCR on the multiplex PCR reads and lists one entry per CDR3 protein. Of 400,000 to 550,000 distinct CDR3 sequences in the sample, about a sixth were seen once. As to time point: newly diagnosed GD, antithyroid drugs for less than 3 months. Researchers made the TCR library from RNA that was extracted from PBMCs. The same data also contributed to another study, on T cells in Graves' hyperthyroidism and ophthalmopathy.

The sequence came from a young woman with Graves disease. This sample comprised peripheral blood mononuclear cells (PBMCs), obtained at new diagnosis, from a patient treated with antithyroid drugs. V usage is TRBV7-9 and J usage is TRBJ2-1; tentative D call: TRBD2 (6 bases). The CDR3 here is CASSFARIAVYNEQFF. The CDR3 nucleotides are TGTGCCAGCAGCTTCGCCCGTATAGCGGTATACAATGAGCAGTTCTTC.